This TCR beta chain is from a study of cytomegalovirus exposure and HLA in healthy donors. Germline V CDR1 and CDR2: MDHEN, SYDVKM. The length of the CDR3 is 17 residues. The V gene end was trimmed by 0 bases and the J gene end by 4 bases; junction bases not matched to a gene: 6. PCR primers comprised 60 Vbeta and 13 Jbeta primers. Only in-frame clones appear in the TCRdb table, and some are missing; sequencing was by immunoSEQ multiplex PCR. This table holds some 170,000 clones, about 80% found once. Material: PBMCs. This clonotype was obtained from a young man in good health and CMV-seropositive. The V gene is TRBV28, the J gene TRBJ1-5, with TRBD1 matching 10 bases. Here the CDR3 DNA reads TGTGCCAGCAGTTTATGGGGGCCGGGACAGGGGAATCAGCCCCAGCATTTT. Its protein product is CASSLWGPGQGNQPQHF.